A single T cell receptor beta chain is shown here with its context. Its antigen is not known. Trimming pared 6 bases from V and 3 bases from J, leaving 14 bases between. Germline values: CDR1 MNHEY, CDR2 SMNVEV (reference sequence). The CDR3 consists of 14 residues. The data derive from a study of cytomegalovirus exposure and HLA in healthy donors. Points from the study as a whole: The authors excluded some V segments, including TRBV6-2 and TRBV6-3, as indistinguishable. It was likely that a cluster of highly shared sequence variants was a sequencing artifact. A few CMV-associated chains were confirmed in vitro to be specific for CMV antigens. Researchers had no immune exposure information except CMV serostatus available.

This PCR relied on a set of 60 Vbeta primers and 13 Jbeta primers. Produced via immunoSEQ multiplex PCR; TCRdb's table is partial and in-frame only. This table holds over 75,000 clones, 70% to 90% found once. The sequenced sample consisted of PBMCs. The chain is built from TRBV27 and TRBJ1-2; weak D call: TRBD1 (5 bases). This receptor was obtained from a woman younger than 30 in good health and CMV-seropositive. The CDR3, as DNA: TGTGCCAGCAGGTCGGGGGTATTCGACTATGGCTACACCTTC. Amino acid sequence: CASRSGVFDYGYTF.